This section outlines one T cell receptor (beta chain) sequence together with its context. Repertoires were generated with immunoSEQ multiplex PCR, while TCRdb's copy carries only in-frame clones and drops some. The sample records some 29,000 clones, approximately 90% being singletons. The record originates from a study of T cell changes during pregnancy in multiple sclerosis. This TCR came from a female donor with multiple sclerosis, enrolled in a pregnancy study. The sequencing here drew on CD8+ T cells from peripheral blood mononuclear cells, taken before pregnancy.

The CDR3 DNA reads as TGTGCCAGCAGCCCACAGGGGCGGAATGGCTACACCTTC. This codes for CASSPQGRNGYTF. The V call is TRBV13, the J call TRBJ1-2; 7 positions agree with TRBD1. This CDR3 spans 13 amino acids. The V gene's germline CDR1 is PRHDT and CDR2 FYEKMQ (reference sequence). V trimming: 5 bases; J trimming: 6 bases; junction bases outside the gene matches: 6.